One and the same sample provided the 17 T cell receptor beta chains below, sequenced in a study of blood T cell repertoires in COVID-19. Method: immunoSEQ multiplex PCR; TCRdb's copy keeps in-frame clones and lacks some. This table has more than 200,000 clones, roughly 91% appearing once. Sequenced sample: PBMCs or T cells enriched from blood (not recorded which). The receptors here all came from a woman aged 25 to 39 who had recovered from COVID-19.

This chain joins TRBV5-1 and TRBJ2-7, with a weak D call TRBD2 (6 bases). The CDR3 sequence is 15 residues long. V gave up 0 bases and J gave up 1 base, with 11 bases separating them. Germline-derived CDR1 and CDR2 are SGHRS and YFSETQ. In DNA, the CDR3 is TGCGCCAGCAGCTTGGGGGCGGGAAGGTCCTACGAGCAGTACTTC. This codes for CASSLGAGRSYEQYF. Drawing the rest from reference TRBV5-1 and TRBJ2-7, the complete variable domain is KAGVTQTPRYLIKTRGQQVTLSCSPISGHRSVSWYQQTPGQGLQFLFEYFSETQRNKGNFPGRFSGRQFSNSRSEMNVSTLELGDSALYLCASSLGAGRSYEQYFGPGTRLTVT.

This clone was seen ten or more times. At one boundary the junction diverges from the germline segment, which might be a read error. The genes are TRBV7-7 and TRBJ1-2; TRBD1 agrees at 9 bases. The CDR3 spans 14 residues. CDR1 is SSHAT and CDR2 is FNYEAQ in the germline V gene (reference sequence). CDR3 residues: CASSSDRGTYGYTF. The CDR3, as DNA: TGTGCTAGCAGCTCGGACAGGGGAACCTATGGCTACACCTTC. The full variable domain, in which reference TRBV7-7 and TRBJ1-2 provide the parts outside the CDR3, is GAGVSQSPRYKVTKRGQDVTLRCDPISSHATLYWYQQALGQGPEFLTYFNYEAQPDKSGLPSDRFSAERPEGSISTLTIQRTEQRDSAMYRCASSSDRGTYGYTFGSGTRLTVV.

CDR3 sequence (DNA): TGTGCCAGCAGTGAACATCGCAATCAGCCCCAGCATTTT. It specifies CASSEHRNQPQHF. The chain uses TRBV2 and TRBJ1-5; D gene unclear. CDR1 and CDR2 (germline): SNHLY, FYNNEI. The CDR3 spans 13 residues. V gave up 2 bases and J gave up 2 bases, with 4 bases separating them.

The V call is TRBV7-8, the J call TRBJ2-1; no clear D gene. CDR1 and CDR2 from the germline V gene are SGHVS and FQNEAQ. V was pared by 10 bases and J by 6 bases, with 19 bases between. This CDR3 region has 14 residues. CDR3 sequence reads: CATTPSTTFNEQFF. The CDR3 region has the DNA TGTGCCACCACCCCCTCAACTACGTTCAATGAGCAGTTCTTC.

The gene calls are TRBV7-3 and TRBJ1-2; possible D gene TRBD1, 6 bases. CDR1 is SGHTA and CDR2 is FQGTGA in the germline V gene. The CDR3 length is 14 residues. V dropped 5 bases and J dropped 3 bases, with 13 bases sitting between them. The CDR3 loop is CASSPNGQYYGYTF. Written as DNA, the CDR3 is TGTGCCAGCAGCCCAAACGGACAGTACTATGGCTACACCTTC. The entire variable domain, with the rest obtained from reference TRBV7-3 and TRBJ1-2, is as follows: GAGVSQTPSNKVTEKGKYVELRCDPISGHTALYWYRQSLGQGPEFLIYFQGTGAADDSGLPNDRFFAVRPEGSVSTLKIQRTERGDSAVYLCASSPNGQYYGYTFGSGTRLTVV.

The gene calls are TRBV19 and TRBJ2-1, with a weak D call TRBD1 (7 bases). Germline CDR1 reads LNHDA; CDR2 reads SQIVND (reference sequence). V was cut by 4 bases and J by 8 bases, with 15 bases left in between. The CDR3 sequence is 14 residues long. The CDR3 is CASSRSGGGYEQFF. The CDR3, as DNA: TGTGCCAGTAGTAGGAGCGGAGGGGGCTATGAGCAGTTCTTC.

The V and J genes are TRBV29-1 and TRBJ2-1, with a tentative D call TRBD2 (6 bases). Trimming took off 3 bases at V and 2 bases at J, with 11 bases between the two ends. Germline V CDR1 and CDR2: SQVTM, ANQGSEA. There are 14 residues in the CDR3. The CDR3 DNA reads TGCAGCGTTGAGGAGGGAATTACCTACAATGAGCAGTTCTTC. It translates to CSVEEGITYNEQFF.

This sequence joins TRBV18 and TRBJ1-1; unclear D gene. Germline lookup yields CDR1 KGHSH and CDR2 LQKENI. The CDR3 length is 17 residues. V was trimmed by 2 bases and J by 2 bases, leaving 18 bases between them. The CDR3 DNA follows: TGTGCCAGCTCACCAACAGCTGATAGAAGGCTTAACACTGAAGCTTTCTTT. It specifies CASSPTADRRLNTEAFF.

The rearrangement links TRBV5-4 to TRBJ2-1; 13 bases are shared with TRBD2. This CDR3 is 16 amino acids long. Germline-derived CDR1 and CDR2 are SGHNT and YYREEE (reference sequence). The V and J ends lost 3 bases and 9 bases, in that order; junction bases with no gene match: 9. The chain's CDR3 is CASSSGTSGAAGEQFF. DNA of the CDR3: TGTGCCAGCAGCTCCGGGACTAGCGGGGCCGCCGGTGAGCAGTTCTTC.

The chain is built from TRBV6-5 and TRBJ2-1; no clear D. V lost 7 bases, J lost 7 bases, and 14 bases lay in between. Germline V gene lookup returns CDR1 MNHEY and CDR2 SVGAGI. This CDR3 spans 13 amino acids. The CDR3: CASTRSPKNEQFF. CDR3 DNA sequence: TGTGCCAGCACTAGATCCCCTAAGAATGAGCAGTTCTTC.

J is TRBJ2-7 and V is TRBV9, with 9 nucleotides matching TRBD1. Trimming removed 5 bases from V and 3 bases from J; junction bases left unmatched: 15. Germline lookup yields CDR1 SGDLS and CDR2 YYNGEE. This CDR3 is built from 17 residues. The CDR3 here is CASSPLGRTGQGYEQYF. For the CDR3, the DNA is TGTGCCAGCAGTCCATTAGGGAGGACGGGACAGGGCTACGAGCAGTACTTC. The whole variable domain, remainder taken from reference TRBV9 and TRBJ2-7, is DSGVTQTPKHLITATGQRVTLRCSPRSGDLSVYWYQQSLDQGLQFLIQYYNGEERAKGNILERFSAQQFPDLHSELNLSSLELGDSALYFCASSPLGRTGQGYEQYFGPGTRLTVT.

CDR3 sequence reads: CASSFGGPGRVRYNEQFF. The CDR3 DNA reads as TGTGCCAGCAGTTTCGGTGGCCCCGGCAGGGTGAGGTACAATGAGCAGTTCTTC. V gene TRBV28 combines with J gene TRBJ2-1; TRBD1 might be the D (5 bases). The CDR3 length is 18 residues. CDR1 MDHEN and CDR2 SYDVKM come from the germline V gene. The V end was cut by 3 bases, the J end by 4 bases, with 22 bases between.

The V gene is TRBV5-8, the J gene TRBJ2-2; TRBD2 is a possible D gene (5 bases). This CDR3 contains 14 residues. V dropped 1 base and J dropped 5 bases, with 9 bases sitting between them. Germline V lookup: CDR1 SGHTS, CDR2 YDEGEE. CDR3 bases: TGTGCCAGCAGCTTGACCGGGAATACCGGGGAGCTGTTTTTT. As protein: CASSLTGNTGELFF.

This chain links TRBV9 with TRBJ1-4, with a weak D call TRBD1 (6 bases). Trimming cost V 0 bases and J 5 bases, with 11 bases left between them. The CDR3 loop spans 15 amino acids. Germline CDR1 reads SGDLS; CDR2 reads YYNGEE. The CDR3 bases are TGTGCCAGCAGCGTAGCCGGACAGCTGAATGAAAAACTGTTTTTT. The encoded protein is CASSVAGQLNEKLFF.

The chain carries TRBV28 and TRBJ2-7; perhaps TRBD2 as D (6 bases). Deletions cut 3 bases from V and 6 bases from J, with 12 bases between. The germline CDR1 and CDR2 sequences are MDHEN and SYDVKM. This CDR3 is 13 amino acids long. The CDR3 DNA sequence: TGTGCCAGCAGTTTTCCCCCCGGGGGCGAGCAGTACTTC. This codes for CASSFPPGGEQYF.

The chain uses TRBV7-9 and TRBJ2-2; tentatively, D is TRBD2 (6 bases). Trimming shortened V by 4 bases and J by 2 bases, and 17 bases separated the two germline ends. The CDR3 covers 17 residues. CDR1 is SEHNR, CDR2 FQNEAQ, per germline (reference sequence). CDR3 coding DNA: TGTGCCAGCAGCTCTCCGGAGGGGTGGAGAAACACCGGGGAGCTGTTTTTT. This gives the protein CASSSPEGWRNTGELFF.

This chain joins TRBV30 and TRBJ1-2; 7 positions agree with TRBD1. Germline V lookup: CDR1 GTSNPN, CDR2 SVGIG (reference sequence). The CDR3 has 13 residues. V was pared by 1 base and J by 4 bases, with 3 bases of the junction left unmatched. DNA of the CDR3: TGTGCCTGGAGTGCGGGGACAGCCTATGGCTACACCTTC. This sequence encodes CAWSAGTAYGYTF.